There are many counts of the clone carrying this T cell receptor (beta chain). The antigen is not known. Donors were all healthy Caucasians. The record originates from a study of identical twins. Study-level points and caveats: Out-of-frame alpha sequences common to twins were enriched for low generation probability. Excess sharing between twins was weaker in beta out-of-frame sequences. Insertion counts were lower in abundant cord blood beta clonotypes, a trend that memory repertoires did not show.

The CDR3 covers 14 residues. V was pared by 6 bases and J by 10 bases, with 10 bases of the junction left unmatched. Germline values: CDR1 SGHRS, CDR2 YFSETQ. From the 5' RACE reads, TCRdb called clonotypes with MiXCR, one entry per CDR3 protein. The sample has about 100,000 distinct CDR3 sequences, 5.9% seen once; the top ten hold less than 15%. This TCR was recovered from a woman between 50 and 59 years old in good health. The chain is built from TRBV5-1 and TRBJ2-1, with TRBD2 matching 10 bases. Sequencing was performed on memory T cells sorted from blood. The CDR3 protein is CASTLAGGLTEQFF. The DNA for the CDR3 is TGCGCCAGCACCTTAGCGGGGGGACTCACCGAGCAGTTCTTC. Combining the CDR3 with reference TRBV5-1 and TRBJ2-1 gives the whole variable domain KAGVTQTPRYLIKTRGQQVTLSCSPISGHRSVSWYQQTPGQGLQFLFEYFSETQRNKGNFPGRFSGRQFSNSRSEMNVSTLELGDSALYLCASTLAGGLTEQFFGPGTRLTVL.